These 30 T cell receptor beta chains share one sample of origin, sequenced in a study of blood T cell repertoires in COVID-19. Only in-frame clones appear in the TCRdb table, and some are missing; sequencing was by immunoSEQ multiplex PCR. The sample has around 310,000 clones, about nine tenths seen once. Sequenced: peripheral blood. The receptors were gathered from a woman aged 25 to 39 with COVID-19, enrolled during active disease.

This clone showed up just a few times. This chain joins TRBV4-2 and TRBJ2-7; no firm D call. The ends were cut back, 0 bases at V and 3 bases at J, with 15 bases in the middle. CDR3 length: 16 residues. Germline assignment: CDR1 LGHNA and CDR2 YNFKEQ. The chain's CDR3 is CASSQDSADTSYEQYF. The CDR3 nucleotides are TGTGCCAGCAGCCAAGATTCCGCGGATACGAGCTACGAGCAGTACTTC.

V and J are TRBV6-5 and TRBJ1-2; the D is unclear. CDR3 length equals 12 residues. With 2 bases removed from V and 7 bases from J, the gap between germline ends came to 8 bases. CDR1 is MNHEY and CDR2 is SVGAGI in the germline V gene. The CDR3 protein is CASSYREGGYTF. The CDR3 DNA reads as TGTGCCAGCAGTTACAGGGAGGGTGGCTACACCTTC.

This sequence joins TRBV11-2 and TRBJ2-1, with 10 bases lining up with TRBD2. Trimming removed 5 bases from V and 6 bases from J; junction bases left unmatched: 13. There are 17 residues in the CDR3. CDR1 and CDR2 (germline): SGHAT, FQNNGV. CDR3 amino acids: CASSALSGLAEINEQFF. For the CDR3, the DNA is TGTGCCAGCAGCGCCCTCTCTGGACTAGCGGAAATCAATGAGCAGTTCTTC.

This clone was observed a few times. The V gene is TRBV7-3, the J gene TRBJ1-2; 8 bases align to TRBD1. The CDR3 is 17 amino acids. V lost 5 bases, J lost 3 bases, and 14 bases stayed unmatched. The germline V gene has CDR1 SGHTA and CDR2 FQGTGA. The CDR3 region has the DNA TGTGCCAGCAGCCCAAAAGTTGCAGGGGGCGCGGACTATGGCTACACCTTC. It codes for CASSPKVAGGADYGYTF.

V is TRBV5-6 and J is TRBJ2-3; 11 bases fit TRBD2. From germline, CDR1 is SGHDT and CDR2 YYEEEE. This CDR3 is 15 amino acids long. V lost 4 bases to trimming and J lost 7 bases; unmatched junction nucleotides: 8. The CDR3 region has the DNA TGTGCCAGCAGCCGGACTAGCGGGCTCACCCATACGCAGTATTTT. Residues: CASSRTSGLTHTQYF.

The rearrangement uses TRBV6-2 or TRBV6-3 and TRBJ2-5, with 11 bases aligning to TRBD2. The germline V gene has CDR1 MNHEY and CDR2 SVGEGT. Trimming cost V 1 base and J 2 bases; bases outside gene matches: 12. The CDR3 has 19 residues. The CDR3 here is CASSYLGGTSGRRQETQYF. DNA for the CDR3: TGTGCCAGCAGTTACTTGGGGGGAACTAGCGGGAGACGACAAGAGACCCAGTACTTC.

The chain uses TRBV18 and TRBJ2-7; TRBD1 matches at 7 bases. J lost 1 base, V lost 4 bases, and 7 bases had no gene match. The CDR3 spans 15 residues. The V gene's germline CDR1 is KGHSH and CDR2 LQKENI. The CDR3 loop reads CASSLTGTVSYEQYF. The CDR3 nucleotides read TGTGCCAGCTCACTCACCGGGACAGTATCCTACGAGCAGTACTTC.

The rearrangement uses TRBV24-1 and TRBJ1-3, with 10 bases lining up with TRBD1. Germline V gene lookup returns CDR1 KGHDR and CDR2 SFDVKD. With 2 bases clipped from V and 3 bases from J, the junction kept 3 bases outside the gene matches. This CDR3 is 16 amino acids long. Here the CDR3 reads CATSDSGTGVGNTIYF. CDR3 DNA sequence: TGTGCCACCAGTGATTCCGGGACAGGGGTTGGAAACACCATATATTTT.

CDR3 sequence (DNA): TGTGCCAGCAGTGTTGGGAGTGCAACTAATGAAAAACTGTTTTTT. Its protein is CASSVGSATNEKLFF. V and J are TRBV2 and TRBJ1-4; D is ambiguous. This CDR3 contains 15 residues. The V gene's germline CDR1 is SNHLY and CDR2 FYNNEI. Trimming removed 4 bases at V and 0 bases at J, with 9 bases between.

This clone appeared a single time. The chain recombines TRBV21-1 with TRBJ1-5. TRBV21-1 is reported as a pseudogene. This CDR3 is 10 amino acids long. This CDR3 reads CATGGKPQHF. The CDR3 nucleotides are TGTGCCACCGGCGGGAAGCCCCAGCATTTT.

The chain carries TRBV19 and TRBJ2-1, with 14 bases matching TRBD2. This CDR3 spans 16 amino acids. Unmatched junction bases numbered 3, after V lost 0 bases and J lost 8 bases. The germline V gene encodes CDR1 LNHDA and CDR2 SQIVND (reference sequence). The CDR3 DNA is TGTGCCAGTAGTATAGAGGGACTAGCGGGAGTTGATGAGCAGTTCTTC. Residues: CASSIEGLAGVDEQFF.

The chain employs TRBV19 and TRBJ2-4, with D tentatively TRBD1 (6 bases). The V gene lost 3 bases and the J gene lost 5 bases, with 14 bases spanning the gap. This CDR3 is built from 15 residues. The germline V gene has CDR1 LNHDA and CDR2 SQIVND (reference sequence). CDR3 protein: CASSINRDGQNIQYF. As DNA, the CDR3 is TGTGCCAGTAGTATCAACAGGGATGGTCAAAACATTCAGTACTTC.

The V gene is TRBV2, the J gene TRBJ2-3; no reliable D call. Trimming removed 1 base from V and 1 base from J, with 9 bases in between. This CDR3 spans 15 amino acids. Germline values: CDR1 SNHLY, CDR2 FYNNEI. The CDR3 coding sequence is TGTGCCAGCAGTGAAGGGTGGCTTGGCACAGATACGCAGTATTTT. It specifies CASSEGWLGTDTQYF.

This chain uses TRBV6-5 with TRBJ2-6; the D is unclear. CDR1 MNHEY and CDR2 SVGAGI come from the germline V gene. The CDR3 has 15 amino acids. V was clipped by 6 bases and J by 0 bases, with 9 bases between them. The CDR3 here is CASRPTASGANVLTF. The CDR3 region has the DNA TGTGCCAGCAGGCCAACAGCCTCTGGGGCCAACGTCCTGACTTTC.

This chain links TRBV19 with TRBJ1-1, with D unclear. This CDR3 has 12 residues. The V and J ends lost 7 bases and 4 bases respectively, with 10 bases between them. In germline, CDR1 is LNHDA, CDR2 SQIVND (reference sequence). The CDR3 loop is CASTAQATEAFF. DNA of the CDR3: TGTGCCAGTACCGCCCAGGCCACTGAAGCTTTCTTT.

The chain links TRBV20-1 to TRBJ2-3, with 16 bases matching TRBD2. The trim removed 3 bases at V and 4 bases at J, leaving 7 bases unmatched. The V gene's germline CDR1 is DFQATT and CDR2 SNEGSKA (reference sequence). CDR3 length equals 17 residues. The CDR3 reads CSASGRGLAGGADTQYF. The CDR3 nucleotides read TGCAGTGCTAGTGGAAGGGGACTAGCGGGAGGGGCAGATACGCAGTATTTT.

This chain uses TRBV21-1 with TRBJ1-1. TRBV21-1 is a documented pseudogene. There are 14 residues in the CDR3. The CDR3 DNA sequence: TGTGCCAGCATAGGAGGGAAGGGGAACACTGAAGCTTTCTTT. Residues: CASIGGKGNTEAFF.

The chain is built from TRBV12-5 and TRBJ2-7, with a weak D call TRBD2 (6 bases). The CDR3 extends over 10 amino acids. CDR1 is LGHNT, CDR2 FRNRAP, per germline. Trimming pared 6 bases from V and 6 bases from J, leaving 6 bases between. The CDR3 sequence: CASGGGEQYF. Here the CDR3 DNA reads TGTGCTAGTGGGGGGGGCGAGCAGTACTTC.

The chain links TRBV11-2 to TRBJ2-7; TRBD1 aligns across 9 bases. This CDR3 comprises 14 residues. The V gene end was trimmed by 1 base and the J gene end by 4 bases; junction bases not matched to a gene: 2. The germline V gene encodes CDR1 SGHAT and CDR2 FQNNGV. CDR3 region: CASSLGGQGYEQYF. The CDR3 region has the DNA TGTGCCAGCAGCTTAGGGGGACAGGGTTACGAGCAGTACTTC.

The rearrangement uses TRBV7-9 and TRBJ2-1; TRBD2 might be the D (6 bases). Deletions cut 0 bases from V and 0 bases from J, with 9 bases between. The V gene's germline CDR1 is SEHNR and CDR2 FQNEAQ (reference sequence). This CDR3 comprises 16 residues. The CDR3: CASSLALASSYNEQFF. DNA for the CDR3: TGTGCCAGCAGCTTAGCGCTAGCGTCCTCCTACAATGAGCAGTTCTTC.

This chain connects TRBV2 to TRBJ2-5; D gene ambiguous. The CDR3 has 11 amino acids. Between the trimmed V and J ends, which lost 5 bases and 3 bases, there was a span of 4 bases. Germline lookup yields CDR1 SNHLY and CDR2 FYNNEI. CDR3 DNA sequence: TGTGCCAGCAGTCCTGAAGAGACCCAGTACTTC. Encoded protein: CASSPEETQYF.

This clone has a handful of counts. This chain connects TRBV28 to TRBJ1-3; 9 bases line up with TRBD1. This CDR3 has 20 residues. The V gene's germline CDR1 is MDHEN and CDR2 SYDVKM. The junction had 25 bases not matched to a gene; V was cut back by 6 bases and J by 7 bases. This CDR3 is CASSQTGAGPGQGNFNTIYF. The CDR3 nucleotides are TGTGCCAGCAGCCAAACTGGCGCGGGCCCGGGACAGGGTAATTTTAACACCATATATTTT.

The V and J genes are TRBV30 and TRBJ2-1, with D possibly being TRBD2 (5 bases). CDR1 and CDR2 (germline): GTSNPN, SVGIG (reference sequence). V was pared by 5 bases and J by 10 bases, with 12 bases between. The CDR3 length is 11 residues. The CDR3 reads CAWRLAHEQFF. CDR3 in DNA: TGTGCCTGGCGCCTAGCTCACGAGCAGTTCTTC.

The V call is TRBV18, the J call TRBJ1-1; tentative D call: TRBD1 (6 bases). Trimming cost V 4 bases and J 1 base, with 13 bases left between them. There are 15 residues in the CDR3. CDR1 is KGHSH, CDR2 LQKENI, per germline. This CDR3 reads CASSLNRAENTEAFF. The CDR3 DNA is TGTGCCAGCTCACTTAACAGGGCCGAGAACACTGAAGCTTTCTTT.

J is TRBJ1-4 and V is TRBV4-3; 7 bases are a match to TRBD1. Per germline, CDR1 LGHNA and CDR2 YSLEER. This CDR3 is 14 amino acids long. V lost 3 bases and J lost 6; bases outside the gene matches: 4. CDR3 nucleotide sequence: TGCGCCAGCAGCCAGCGACAGGGCGATGAAAAACTGTTTTTT. Its translation is CASSQRQGDEKLFF.

The genes are TRBV27 and TRBJ1-4, with 7 nucleotides matching TRBD1. The J segment lost 4 bases and the V segment lost 4 bases, leaving 3 bases of the junction unmatched. Per germline, CDR1 MNHEY and CDR2 SMNVEV (reference sequence). The CDR3 runs to 14 residues. The chain's CDR3 is CASSSQGDNEKLFF. CDR3 nucleotide sequence: TGTGCCAGCAGTTCGCAGGGGGATAATGAAAAACTGTTTTTT. Filled out from reference TRBV27 and TRBJ1-4, the complete variable domain reads EAQVTQNPRYLITVTGKKLTVTCSQNMNHEYMSWYRQDPGLGLRQIYYSMNVEVTDKGDVPEGYKVSRKEKRNFPLILESPSPNQTSLYFCASSSQGDNEKLFFGSGTQLSVL.

V gene TRBV7-3 combines with J gene TRBJ2-3; tentative D call: TRBD1 (6 bases). Trimming left V 4 bases short and J 4 bases short, with 12 bases between. Germline lookup yields CDR1 SGHTA and CDR2 FQGTGA. The CDR3 extends over 14 amino acids. The CDR3 spells CASSSGQTPDTQYF. The CDR3 DNA reads as TGTGCCAGCAGCTCTGGACAGACCCCAGATACGCAGTATTTT.

This clone appeared once. V usage is TRBV19 and J usage is TRBJ2-1, with 7 bases matching TRBD1. Losses at the gene ends were 4 bases for V and 9 bases for J; bases not matched to a gene: 6. Germline-derived CDR1 and CDR2 are LNHDA and SQIVND (reference sequence). The CDR3 totals 13 residues. For the CDR3, the DNA is TGTGCCAGTAGTACGGGACAGTTTAGTGAGCAGTTCTTC. Encoded protein: CASSTGQFSEQFF.

This chain connects TRBV5-1 to TRBJ1-2; 7 bases align to TRBD1. Germline-derived CDR1 and CDR2 are SGHRS and YFSETQ. J lost 2 bases, V lost 5 bases, and 12 bases had no gene match. The CDR3 sequence is 16 residues long. CDR3 protein: CASRRSGTVLNYGYTF. As DNA, the CDR3 is TGCGCCAGCAGGCGATCCGGGACAGTTTTGAACTATGGCTACACCTTC.

The chain carries TRBV10-3 and TRBJ1-1; D is possibly TRBD1 (6 bases). With 4 bases removed from V and 3 bases from J, the gap between germline ends came to 12 bases. Germline CDR1 ENHRY, CDR2 SYGVKD. The length of the CDR3 is 14 residues. CDR3 sequence reads: CAISGGGQDTEAFF. The CDR3, as DNA: TGTGCCATCAGTGGTGGGGGCCAGGACACTGAAGCTTTCTTT.